What follows describes a single TCR beta chain. The assay was immunoSEQ multiplex PCR, and TCRdb's table has in-frame clones only and misses some. The sample carries 65,000 to 70,000 clones, 83% recorded once. This record comes from a study of T cell responses to AZD1222 COVID-19 vaccine. The CDR3 is made up of 13 amino acids. From germline, CDR1 is MGHRA and CDR2 YSYEKL. Trimming stripped 0 bases from V and 8 bases from J, with 10 bases between. This TCR derives from an adult who received the AZD1222 COVID-19 vaccine. The chain joins TRBV4-1 to TRBJ1-1, with D possibly matching TRBD1 (5 bases). The sequencing here drew on peripheral blood, taken 28 days after the second AZD1222 dose. The CDR3 nucleotides read TGCGCCAGCAGCCAAGAATCAGGGTGGGAAGCTTTCTTT. Amino acid sequence: CASSQESGWEAFF.